This T cell receptor (beta chain) was captured by sequencing in a study of shared clonotypes between healthy human individuals. The naive CD8 fraction comprised CD45RO-negative cells positively selected for CCR7 and excluded terminally differentiated effector memory CD45RA+ cells. Overall study findings and caveats: Relative to clonotypes present in all four donors, those not shared had lower generation probabilities.

A word on this clone: What it binds is unknown.

Sequencing was performed with immunoSEQ multiplex PCR; in TCRdb, only in-frame clones are kept and a portion is missing. The sample has approximately 650,000 clones, about 95% seen once. Sequenced: naive CD8+ T cells sorted from blood. The receptor's source is a woman under 40 in good health.

The CDR3 protein is CASSSGIGTGELFF. CDR3 bases: TGTGCCAGCAGTAGCGGGATCGGAACCGGGGAGCTGTTTTTT. The gene calls are TRBV28 and TRBJ2-2, with TRBD2 matching over 7 bases. J gave up 5 bases and V 5 bases, and 5 bases lay outside the gene matches. Germline values: CDR1 MDHEN, CDR2 SYDVKM. The CDR3 runs 14 residues.